Each of the 7 T cell receptor beta chains below was sequenced from the same sample in a study of blood T cell repertoires in COVID-19. The assay was immunoSEQ multiplex PCR, and TCRdb's table has in-frame clones only and misses some. The sample consists of about 250,000 clones, 75% to 85% of them appearing once. Sequencing used peripheral blood. The source of these receptors is a middle-aged man with COVID-19, enrolled during active disease.

The chain carries TRBV29-1 and TRBJ2-2; possible D gene TRBD2, 5 bases. Germline CDR1 SQVTM, CDR2 ANQGSEA. The CDR3 loop spans 14 amino acids. V lost 5 bases to trimming and J lost 1 base, with 11 bases between them. Here the CDR3 reads CSVRFSGNTGELFF. CDR3 DNA sequence: TGCAGCGTTCGGTTCAGCGGGAACACCGGGGAGCTGTTTTTT.

V and J are TRBV29-1 and TRBJ1-2; 7 bases match TRBD1. The CDR3 has 12 residues. V gave up 4 bases and J gave up 2 bases; unmatched junction bases: 1. Germline V gives CDR1 SQVTM, CDR2 ANQGSEA. The CDR3 DNA follows: TGCAGCGTTGGGACAGGCAACTATGGCTACACCTTC. This sequence encodes CSVGTGNYGYTF.

Only a few counts were recorded for this clone. V gene TRBV5-8 combines with J gene TRBJ2-5; 10 bases are shared with TRBD2. There are 17 residues in the CDR3. Losses at the gene ends were 1 base for V and 4 bases for J; bases not matched to a gene: 10. CDR1 and CDR2 (germline): SGHTS, YDEGEE. In DNA, the CDR3 is TGTGCCAGCAGCTTGTGGGCTAGCGGGGGACCTCGAGAGACCCAGTACTTC. Its protein product is CASSLWASGGPRETQYF.

The chain carries TRBV27 and TRBJ2-7; a weak D match, TRBD1 (5 bases). Germline V gene lookup returns CDR1 MNHEY and CDR2 SMNVEV (reference sequence). V gave up 2 bases and J gave up 0 bases, with 8 bases separating them. The CDR3 consists of 14 residues. In nucleotides, the CDR3 is TGTGCCAGCAGTTTAACAGGCGTCTCCTACGAGCAGTACTTC. Its translation: CASSLTGVSYEQYF.

The V and J genes are TRBV6-6 and TRBJ1-1; D unclear. CDR1 is MNHNY and CDR2 is SVGAGI in the germline V gene (reference sequence). Between the trimmed V and J ends, which lost 7 bases and 1 base, there was a span of 7 bases. CDR3 length equals 12 residues. The CDR3 reads CASNGENTEAFF. The CDR3 coding sequence is TGTGCCAGCAACGGGGAGAACACTGAAGCTTTCTTT.

The chain employs TRBV6-5 and TRBJ2-1; the D gene is possibly TRBD2 (5 bases). Deletions cut 2 bases from V and 7 bases from J, with 12 bases between. Germline V lookup: CDR1 MNHEY, CDR2 SVGAGI. The CDR3 is made up of 14 amino acids. The CDR3 nucleotides read TGTGCCAGCAGTTACCGGACTTCTGGTAATGAGCAGTTCTTC. Translating gives CASSYRTSGNEQFF.

The chain recombines TRBV30 with TRBJ1-5; D ambiguous. Germline CDR1 reads GTSNPN; CDR2 reads SVGIG (reference sequence). V shed 5 bases and J shed 3 bases, with 14 bases lying between them. The CDR3 is 14 amino acids. The CDR3 DNA reads as TGTGCCTGGGCGGTCGGGGAGGACAATCAGCCCCAGCATTTT. Amino acid sequence: CAWAVGEDNQPQHF.